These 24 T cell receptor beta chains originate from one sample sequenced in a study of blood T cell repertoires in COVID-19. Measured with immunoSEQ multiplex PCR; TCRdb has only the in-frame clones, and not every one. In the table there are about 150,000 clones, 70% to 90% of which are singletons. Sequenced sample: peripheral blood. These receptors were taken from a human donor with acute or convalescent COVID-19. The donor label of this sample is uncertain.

The chain's CDR3 is CASQTGQGHGYTF. The CDR3 DNA sequence: TGCGCCAGCCAAACGGGACAGGGTCATGGCTACACCTTC. V usage is TRBV4-1 and J usage is TRBJ1-2; 9 bases align to TRBD1. V was clipped by 8 bases and J by 6 bases; unmatched bases: 7. The CDR3 spans 13 residues. The germline V gene has CDR1 MGHRA and CDR2 YSYEKL.

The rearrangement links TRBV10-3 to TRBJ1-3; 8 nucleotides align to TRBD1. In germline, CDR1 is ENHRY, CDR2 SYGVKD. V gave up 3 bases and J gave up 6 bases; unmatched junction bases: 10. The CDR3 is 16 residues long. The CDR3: CAISDPSGGGLNTIYF. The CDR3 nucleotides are TGTGCCATCAGTGATCCTTCAGGGGGCGGGTTAAACACCATATATTTT.

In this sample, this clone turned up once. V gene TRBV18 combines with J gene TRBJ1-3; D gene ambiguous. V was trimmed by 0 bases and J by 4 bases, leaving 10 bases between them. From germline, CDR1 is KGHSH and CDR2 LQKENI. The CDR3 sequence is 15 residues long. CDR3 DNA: TGTGCCAGCTCACCACCGGCCTGGTCCGGAAACACCATATATTTT. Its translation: CASSPPAWSGNTIYF.

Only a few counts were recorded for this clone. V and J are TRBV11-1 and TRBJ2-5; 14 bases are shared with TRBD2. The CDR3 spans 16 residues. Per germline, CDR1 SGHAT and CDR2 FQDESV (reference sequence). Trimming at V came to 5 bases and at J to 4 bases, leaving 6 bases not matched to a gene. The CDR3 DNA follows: TGTGCCAGCAGCCCGGGACTAGCGGGAGAGATAGAGACCCAGTACTTC. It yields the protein CASSPGLAGEIETQYF.

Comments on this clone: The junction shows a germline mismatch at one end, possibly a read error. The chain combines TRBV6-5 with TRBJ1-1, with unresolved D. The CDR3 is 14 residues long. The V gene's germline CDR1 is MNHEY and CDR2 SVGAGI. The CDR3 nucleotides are TGTGCCACCAGTTACTCCCTATCGAACACTGAAGCTTTCTTT. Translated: CATSYSLSNTEAFF.

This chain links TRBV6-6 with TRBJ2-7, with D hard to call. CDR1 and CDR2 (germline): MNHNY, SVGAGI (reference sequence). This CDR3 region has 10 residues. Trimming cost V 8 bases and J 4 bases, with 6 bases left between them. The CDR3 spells CASGQYEQYF. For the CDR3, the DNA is TGTGCCAGCGGGCAATACGAGCAGTACTTC.

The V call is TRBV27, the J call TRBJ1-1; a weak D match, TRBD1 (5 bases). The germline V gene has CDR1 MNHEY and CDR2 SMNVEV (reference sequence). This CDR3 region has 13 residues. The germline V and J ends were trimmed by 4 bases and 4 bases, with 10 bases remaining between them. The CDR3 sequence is CASSYGASTEAFF. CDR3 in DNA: TGTGCCAGCAGTTATGGGGCGAGCACTGAAGCTTTCTTT.

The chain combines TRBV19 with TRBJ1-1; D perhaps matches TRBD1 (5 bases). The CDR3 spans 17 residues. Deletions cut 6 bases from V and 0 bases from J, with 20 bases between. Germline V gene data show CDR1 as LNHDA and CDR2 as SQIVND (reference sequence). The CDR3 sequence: CASREGALYGLNTEAFF. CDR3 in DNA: TGTGCCAGTAGGGAAGGGGCGTTATACGGGTTGAACACTGAAGCTTTCTTT.

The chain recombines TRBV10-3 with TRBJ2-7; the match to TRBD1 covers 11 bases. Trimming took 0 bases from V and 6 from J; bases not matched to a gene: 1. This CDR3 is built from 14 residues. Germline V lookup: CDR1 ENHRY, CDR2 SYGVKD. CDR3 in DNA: TGTGCCATCAGTGAGTCTGGGACAGGGGGCGAGCAGTACGTC. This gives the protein CAISESGTGGEQYV.

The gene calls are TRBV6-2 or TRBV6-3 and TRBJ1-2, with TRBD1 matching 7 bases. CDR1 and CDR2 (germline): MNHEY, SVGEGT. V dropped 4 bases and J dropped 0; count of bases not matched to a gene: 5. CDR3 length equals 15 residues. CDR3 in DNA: TGTGCCAGCAGTTGGGACAGACTTTCTAACTATGGCTACACCTTC. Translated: CASSWDRLSNYGYTF.

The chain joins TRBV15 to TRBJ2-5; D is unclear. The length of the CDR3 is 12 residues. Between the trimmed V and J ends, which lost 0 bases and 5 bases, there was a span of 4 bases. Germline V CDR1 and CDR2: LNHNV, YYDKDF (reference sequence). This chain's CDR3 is CATSRDIETQYF. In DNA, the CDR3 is TGTGCCACCAGCAGAGATATTGAGACCCAGTACTTC.

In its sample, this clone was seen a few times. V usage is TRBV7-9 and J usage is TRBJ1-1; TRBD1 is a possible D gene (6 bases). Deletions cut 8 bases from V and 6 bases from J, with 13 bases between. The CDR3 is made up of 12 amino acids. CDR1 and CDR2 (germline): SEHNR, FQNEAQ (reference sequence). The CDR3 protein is CASLDRWAEAFF. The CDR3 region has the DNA TGTGCCAGCTTAGACAGGTGGGCTGAAGCTTTCTTT. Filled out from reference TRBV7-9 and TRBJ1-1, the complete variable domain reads DTGVSQNPRHKITKRGQNVTFRCDPISEHNRLYWYRQTLGQGPEFLTYFQNEAQLEKSRLLSDRFSAERPKGSFSTLEIQRTEQGDSAMYLCASLDRWAEAFFGQGTRLTVV.

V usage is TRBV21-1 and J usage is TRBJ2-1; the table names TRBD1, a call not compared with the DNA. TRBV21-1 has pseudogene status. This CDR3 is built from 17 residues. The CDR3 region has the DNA TGTGCCAGCATCCTATCCCCGGGACAGGACCACAACAATGAGCAGTTCTTC. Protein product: CASILSPGQDHNNEQFF.

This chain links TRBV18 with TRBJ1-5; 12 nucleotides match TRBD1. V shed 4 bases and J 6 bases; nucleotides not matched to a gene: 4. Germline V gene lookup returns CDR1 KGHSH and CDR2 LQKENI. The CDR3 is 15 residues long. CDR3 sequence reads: CASSQGQGALQPQHF. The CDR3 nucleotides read TGTGCCAGCTCACAGGGACAGGGGGCTCTTCAGCCCCAGCATTTT.

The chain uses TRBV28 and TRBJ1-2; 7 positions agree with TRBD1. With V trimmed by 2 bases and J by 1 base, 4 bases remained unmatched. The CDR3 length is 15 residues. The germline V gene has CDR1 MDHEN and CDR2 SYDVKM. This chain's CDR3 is CASSLQQGNNYGYTF. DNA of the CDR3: TGTGCCAGCAGTTTACAACAGGGGAATAACTATGGCTACACCTTC.

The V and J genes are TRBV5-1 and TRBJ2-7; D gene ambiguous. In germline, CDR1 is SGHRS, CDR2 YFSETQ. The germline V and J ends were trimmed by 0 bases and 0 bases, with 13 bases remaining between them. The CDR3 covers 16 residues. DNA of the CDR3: TGCGCCAGCAGCTTGGTTAGCCGAACAAGCTCCTACGAGCAGTACTTC. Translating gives CASSLVSRTSSYEQYF.

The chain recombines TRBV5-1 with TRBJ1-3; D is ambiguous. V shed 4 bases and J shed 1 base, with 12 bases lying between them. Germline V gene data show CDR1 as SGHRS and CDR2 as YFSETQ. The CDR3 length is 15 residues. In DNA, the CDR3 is TGCGCCAGCAGCCAGGTCGGTGGGTCTGGAAACACCATATATTTT. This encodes CASSQVGGSGNTIYF.

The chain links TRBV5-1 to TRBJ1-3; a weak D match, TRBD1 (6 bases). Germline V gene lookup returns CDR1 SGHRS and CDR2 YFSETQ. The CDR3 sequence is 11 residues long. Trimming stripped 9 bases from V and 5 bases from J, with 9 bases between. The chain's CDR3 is CATQGRNTIYF. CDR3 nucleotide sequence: TGCGCCACGCAGGGGAGAAACACCATATATTTT. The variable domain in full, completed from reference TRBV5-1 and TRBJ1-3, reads KAGVTQTPRYLIKTRGQQVTLSCSPISGHRSVSWYQQTPGQGLQFLFEYFSETQRNKGNFPGRFSGRQFSNSRSEMNVSTLELGDSALYLCATQGRNTIYFGEGSWLTVV.

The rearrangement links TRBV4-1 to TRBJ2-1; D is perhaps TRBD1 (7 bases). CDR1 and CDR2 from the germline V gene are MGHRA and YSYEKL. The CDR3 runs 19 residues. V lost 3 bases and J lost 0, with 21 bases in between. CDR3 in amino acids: CASSHRTKGALTSYNEQFF. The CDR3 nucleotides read TGCGCCAGCAGCCATCGGACTAAGGGGGCTCTTACCTCCTACAATGAGCAGTTCTTC.

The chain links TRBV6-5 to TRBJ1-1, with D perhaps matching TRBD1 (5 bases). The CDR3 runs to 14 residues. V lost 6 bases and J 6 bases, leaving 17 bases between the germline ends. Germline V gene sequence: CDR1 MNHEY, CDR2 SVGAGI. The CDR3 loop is CASRRDLGHAEAFF. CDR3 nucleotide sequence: TGTGCCAGCAGGCGGGACCTGGGTCACGCTGAAGCTTTCTTT.

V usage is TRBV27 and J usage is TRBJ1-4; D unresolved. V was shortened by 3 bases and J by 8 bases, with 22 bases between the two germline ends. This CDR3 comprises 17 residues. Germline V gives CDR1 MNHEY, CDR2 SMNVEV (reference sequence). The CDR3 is CASSFRQPTNMVEKLFF. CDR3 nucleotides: TGTGCCAGCAGTTTTCGACAACCGACAAATATGGTGGAAAAACTGTTTTTT.

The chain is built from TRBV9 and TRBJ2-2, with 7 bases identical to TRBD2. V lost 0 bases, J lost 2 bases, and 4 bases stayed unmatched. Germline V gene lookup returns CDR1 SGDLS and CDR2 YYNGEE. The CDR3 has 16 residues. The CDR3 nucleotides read TGTGCCAGCAGCGTAGGGTCTAGCGGAAACACCGGGGAGCTGTTTTTT. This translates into CASSVGSSGNTGELFF.

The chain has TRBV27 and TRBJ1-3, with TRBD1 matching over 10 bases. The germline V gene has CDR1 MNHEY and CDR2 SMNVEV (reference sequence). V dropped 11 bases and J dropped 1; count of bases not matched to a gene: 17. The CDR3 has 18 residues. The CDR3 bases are TGTGCCCACGCTATCCCCCCCGACAGGGGGCAATCTGGAAACACCATATATTTT. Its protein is CAHAIPPDRGQSGNTIYF.

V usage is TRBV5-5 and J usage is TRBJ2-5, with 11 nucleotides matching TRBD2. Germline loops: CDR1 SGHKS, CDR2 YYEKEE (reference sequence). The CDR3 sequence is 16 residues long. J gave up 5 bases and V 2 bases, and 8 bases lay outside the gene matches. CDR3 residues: CASSLIAGGFVETQYF. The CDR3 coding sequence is TGTGCCAGCAGCTTAATAGCGGGGGGGTTCGTGGAGACCCAGTACTTC.